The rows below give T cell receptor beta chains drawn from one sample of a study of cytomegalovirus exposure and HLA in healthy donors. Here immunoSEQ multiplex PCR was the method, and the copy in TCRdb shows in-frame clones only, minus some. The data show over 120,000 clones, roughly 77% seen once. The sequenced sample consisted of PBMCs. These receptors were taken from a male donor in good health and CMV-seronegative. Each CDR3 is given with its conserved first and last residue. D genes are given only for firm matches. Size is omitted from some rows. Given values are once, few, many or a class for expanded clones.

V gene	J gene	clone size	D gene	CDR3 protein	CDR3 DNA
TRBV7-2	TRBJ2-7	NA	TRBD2	CASNPSGSSYEQYF	TGTGCCAGCAACCCTAGCGGAAGCTCCTACGAGCAGTACTTC
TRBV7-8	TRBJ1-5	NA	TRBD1	CASSPDRDNQPQHF	TGTGCCAGCAGCCCAGACAGGGACAATCAGCCCCAGCATTTT
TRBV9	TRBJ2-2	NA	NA	CASSPDSRRAGELFF	TGTGCCAGCAGCCCCGACAGTAGGAGGGCCGGGGAGCTGTTTTTT
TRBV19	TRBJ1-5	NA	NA	CASSIGGRVSNQPQHF	TGTGCCAGTAGTATAGGGGGCAGGGTTAGCAATCAGCCCCAGCATTTT
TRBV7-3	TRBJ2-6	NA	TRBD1	CASSRYRGSGANVLTF	TGTGCCAGCAGCCGATACAGGGGATCTGGGGCCAACGTCCTGACTTTC
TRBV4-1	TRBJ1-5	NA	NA	CASSQEQGSNQPQHF	TGCGCCAGCAGCCAAGAGCAGGGTAGCAATCAGCCCCAGCATTTT
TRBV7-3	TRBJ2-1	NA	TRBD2	CASSLNGGAGNEQFF	TGTGCCAGCAGCTTAAACGGGGGGGCGGGGAATGAGCAGTTCTTC
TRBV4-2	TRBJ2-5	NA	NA	CASSQDSPLATQETQYF	TGTGCCAGCAGCCAAGATTCGCCCCTCGCCACTCAAGAGACCCAGTACTTC
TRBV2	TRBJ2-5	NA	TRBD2	CASSALGTSQETQYF	TGTGCCAGCAGTGCCCTAGGGACTAGTCAAGAGACCCAGTACTTC
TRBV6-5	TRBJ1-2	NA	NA	CATISDLNRGYTF	TGTGCCACTATCAGCGACTTAAATCGAGGCTACACCTTC
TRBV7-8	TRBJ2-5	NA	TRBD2	CASRRPSSGGASETQYF	TGTGCCAGCAGGCGTCCCTCTAGCGGGGGGGCGTCAGAGACCCAGTACTTC
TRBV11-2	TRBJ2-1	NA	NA	CASRDNNEQFF	TGTGCCTCCAGGGACAACAATGAGCAGTTCTTC
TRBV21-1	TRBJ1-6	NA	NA	CASSRKQGLSNSPLHF	TGTGCCAGCAGCAGAAAACAGGGGCTGAGTAATTCACCCCTCCACTTT
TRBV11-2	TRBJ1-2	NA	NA	CASSQSMGGVGYTF	TGTGCCAGCAGCCAGTCCATGGGGGGGGTTGGCTACACCTTC
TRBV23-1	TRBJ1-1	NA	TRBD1	CASRLPGQGEFNTEAFF	TGCGCCAGTAGACTTCCGGGACAGGGTGAGTTTAACACTGAAGCTTTCTTT
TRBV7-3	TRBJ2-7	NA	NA	CASSPETGLRDEQYF	TGTGCCAGCAGCCCAGAGACAGGCCTTCGCGACGAGCAGTACTTC
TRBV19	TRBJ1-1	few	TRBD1	CASSIDATGTEAFF	TGTGCCAGTAGTATAGACGCGACAGGGACTGAAGCTTTCTTT
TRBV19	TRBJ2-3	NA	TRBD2	CASSIMGLNTDTQYF	TGTGCCAGTAGTATAATGGGACTAAACACAGATACGCAGTATTTT
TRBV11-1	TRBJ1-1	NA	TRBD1	CASSSRQGGNTEAFF	TGTGCCAGCAGCTCCCGACAGGGGGGAAACACTGAAGCTTTCTTT
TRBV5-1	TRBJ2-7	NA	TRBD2	CASSSTSGRAPEQYF	TGCGCCAGCAGCTCAACTAGCGGGAGGGCCCCCGAGCAGTACTTC
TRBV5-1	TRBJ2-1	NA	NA	CASSLVSVPYNEQFF	TGCGCCAGCAGCTTGGTTAGCGTGCCCTACAATGAGCAGTTCTTC
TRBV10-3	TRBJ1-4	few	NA	CATAEGGGEKLFF	TGTGCCACCGCTGAAGGGGGTGGTGAAAAACTGTTTTTT
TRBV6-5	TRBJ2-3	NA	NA	CASSYLVSAGTDTQYF	TGTGCCAGCAGTTACTTGGTTTCGGCGGGGACAGATACGCAGTATTTT
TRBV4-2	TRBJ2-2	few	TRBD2	CASSQDPAGGPDTGELFF	TGTGCCAGCAGCCAAGATCCGGCGGGAGGGCCTGACACCGGGGAGCTGTTTTTT
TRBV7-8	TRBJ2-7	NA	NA	CASSLALGAYEQYF	TGTGCCAGCAGCTTAGCCCTGGGCGCCTACGAGCAGTACTTC
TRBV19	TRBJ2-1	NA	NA	CASSRTGKQFF	TGTGCCAGTAGTCGTACAGGGAAGCAGTTCTTC
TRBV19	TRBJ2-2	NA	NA	CASSRNRNTGELFF	TGTGCCAGTAGTAGGAACAGGAACACCGGGGAGCTGTTTTTT
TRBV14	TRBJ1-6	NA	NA	CASSQEARASYNSPLHF	TGTGCCAGCAGCCAAGAGGCCAGGGCTTCCTATAATTCACCCCTCCACTTT
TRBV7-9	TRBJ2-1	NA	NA	CASSFREDSRSYNEQFF	TGTGCCAGCAGCTTCAGAGAGGACAGCCGCTCCTACAATGAGCAGTTCTTC
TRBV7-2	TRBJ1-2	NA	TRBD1	CASSLPGTGVYGYTF	TGTGCCAGCAGCTTACCCGGGACAGGGGTATATGGCTACACCTTC
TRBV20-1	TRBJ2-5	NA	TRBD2	CSAGGGETQYF	TGCAGTGCGGGCGGGGGAGAGACCCAGTACTTC
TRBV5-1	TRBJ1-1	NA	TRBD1	CASSTRQGMNTEAFF	TGCGCCAGCAGCACTCGACAGGGGATGAACACTGAAGCTTTCTTT
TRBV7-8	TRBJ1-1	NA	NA	CASRSITEAFF	TGTGCCAGCAGGTCTATCACTGAAGCTTTCTTT
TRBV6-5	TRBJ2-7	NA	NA	CASNSRTDLYEQYF	TGTGCCAGCAATTCCCGGACAGACCTCTACGAGCAGTACTTC
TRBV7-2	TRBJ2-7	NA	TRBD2	CASSLALASGRYYEQYF	TGTGCCAGCAGCTTAGCGCTCGCTAGCGGGAGGTACTACGAGCAGTACTTC
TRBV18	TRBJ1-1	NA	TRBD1	CASSPRRPTGGNTEAFF	TGTGCCAGCTCACCACGTCGCCCCACAGGGGGCAACACTGAAGCTTTCTTT
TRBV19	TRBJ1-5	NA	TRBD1	CASRIRKGGSFYSNQPQHF	TGTGCCAGTAGGATACGAAAAGGGGGCAGTTTCTATAGCAATCAGCCCCAGCATTTT
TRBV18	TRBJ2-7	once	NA	CASSPPPSSYEQYF	TGTGCCAGCTCACCACCTCCCAGCTCCTACGAGCAGTACTTC
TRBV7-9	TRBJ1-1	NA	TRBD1	CASSLGGQLNTEAFF	TGTGCCAGCAGCTTAGGGGGACAGTTGAACACTGAAGCTTTCTTT
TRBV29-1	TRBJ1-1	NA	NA	CSVPFGGPSTEAFF	TGCAGCGTGCCTTTCGGGGGGCCGAGCACTGAAGCTTTCTTT
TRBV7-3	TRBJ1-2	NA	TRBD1	CASSSSGTGEIYGYTF	TGTGCCAGCAGCTCCTCGGGGACAGGCGAAATCTATGGCTACACCTTC
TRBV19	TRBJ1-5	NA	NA	CASTSPGYSNQPQHF	TGTGCCAGTACCTCCCCAGGGTATAGCAATCAGCCCCAGCATTTT
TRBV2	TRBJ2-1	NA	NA	CASTSTESSYNEQFF	TGTGCCAGCACCTCTACGGAGAGCTCCTACAATGAGCAGTTCTTC
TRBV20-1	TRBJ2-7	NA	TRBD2	CSARTSREQYF	TGCAGTGCTAGGACTAGCAGAGAGCAGTACTTC
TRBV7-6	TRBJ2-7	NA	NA	CASSLRTGYSEQYF	TGTGCCAGCAGCTTAAGAACAGGTTATAGCGAGCAGTACTTC
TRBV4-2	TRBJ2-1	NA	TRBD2	CASSQDEGGGGREQFF	TGTGCCAGCAGCCAAGATGAGGGCGGGGGGGGTCGGGAGCAGTTCTTC
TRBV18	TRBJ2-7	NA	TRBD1	CASSRTGGANYEQYF	TGTGCCAGCTCCCGAACAGGGGGAGCCAACTACGAGCAGTACTTC
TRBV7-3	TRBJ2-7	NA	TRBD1	CASSPDRVSSEQYF	TGTGCCAGCAGCCCGGACAGGGTCTCCAGCGAGCAGTACTTC
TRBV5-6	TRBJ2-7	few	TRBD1	CASSSGTVIYYEQYF	TGTGCCAGCAGCTCCGGGACAGTGATTTACTACGAGCAGTACTTC
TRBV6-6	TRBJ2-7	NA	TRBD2	CASSSPGGRAVEQYF	TGTGCCAGCAGTTCCCCTGGCGGGAGGGCCGTTGAGCAGTACTTC
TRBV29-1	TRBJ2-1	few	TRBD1	CSVTTGGLFF	TGCAGCGTTACCACAGGGGGTCTCTTCTTC
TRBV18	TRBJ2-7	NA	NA	CASSLTGNSYEQYF	TGTGCCAGCTCTCTTACGGGGAACTCCTACGAGCAGTACTTC
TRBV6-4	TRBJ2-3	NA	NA	CASSDFGAPTDTQYF	TGTGCCAGCAGTGACTTTGGAGCCCCCACAGATACGCAGTATTTT